This T cell receptor beta chain appears in the sequencing data of a study of blood T cell repertoires in COVID-19. Study-wide background: Acute and convalescent COVID-19 specimens originated in the United States, Italy and Spain. T cells, B-cell-depleted T cells, or PBMCs provided the cDNA or gDNA that served as material.

This CDR3 comprises 16 residues. The V segment lost 4 bases and the J segment 10 bases; nucleotides outside the gene matches: 10. In germline, CDR1 is SGHTA, CDR2 FQGNSA. Original processing notes: Using reference gene primer amplification, nucleated cell counts were estimated. Measured with immunoSEQ multiplex PCR; TCRdb has only the in-frame clones, and not every one. The D gene and trimming were derived from the DNA, and the V and J assignments and clone size from that table. In the table there are about 170,000 clones, approximately 89% of which are singletons. The TCR originated in a man between 65 and 85 years old with acute or convalescent COVID-19. The chain is built from TRBV7-2 and TRBJ1-6; TRBD1 agrees at 10 bases. Sequences were obtained from peripheral blood. The CDR3 DNA reads TGTGCCAGCAGCTCAACCTGGGACAGGGGAAACTCACCCCTCCACTTT. Translating it yields CASSSTWDRGNSPLHF. The entire variable domain, with the rest obtained from reference TRBV7-2 and TRBJ1-6, is as follows: GAGVSQSPSNKVTEKGKDVELRCDPISGHTALYWYRQSLGQGLEFLIYFQGNSAPDKSGLPSDRFSAERTGGSVSTLTIQRTQQEDSAVYLCASSSTWDRGNSPLHFGNGTRLTVT.